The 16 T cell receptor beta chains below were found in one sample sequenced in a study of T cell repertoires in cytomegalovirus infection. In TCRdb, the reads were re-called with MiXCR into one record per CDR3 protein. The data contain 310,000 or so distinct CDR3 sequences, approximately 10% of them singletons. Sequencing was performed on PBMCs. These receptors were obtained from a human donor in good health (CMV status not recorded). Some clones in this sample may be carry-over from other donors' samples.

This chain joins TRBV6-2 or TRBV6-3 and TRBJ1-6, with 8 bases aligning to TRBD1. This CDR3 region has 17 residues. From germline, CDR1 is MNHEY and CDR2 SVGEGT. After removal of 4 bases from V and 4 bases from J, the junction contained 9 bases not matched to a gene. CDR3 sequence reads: CASSSPVNRGYNSPLHF. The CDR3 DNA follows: TGTGCCAGCAGTTCTCCAGTCAACAGGGGGTATAATTCACCCCTCCACTTT.

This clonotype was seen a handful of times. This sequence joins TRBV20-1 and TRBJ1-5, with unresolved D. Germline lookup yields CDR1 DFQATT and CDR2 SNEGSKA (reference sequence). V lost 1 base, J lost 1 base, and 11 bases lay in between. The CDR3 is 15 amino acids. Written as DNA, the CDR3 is TGCAGTGCTAGAGTGGGCCCTGACAGCAATCAGCCCCAGCATTTT. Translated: CSARVGPDSNQPQHF.

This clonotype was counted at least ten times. The CDR3 sequence: CASSPVGGTYEQYV. The CDR3 nucleotides are TGTGCCAGCAGTCCCGTTGGGGGGACCTACGAGCAGTACGTC. The rearrangement uses TRBV27 and TRBJ2-7, with D tentatively TRBD2 (6 bases). V gave up 5 bases and J gave up 2 bases, with 13 bases separating them. The CDR3 extends over 14 amino acids. Germline values: CDR1 MNHEY, CDR2 SMNVEV (reference sequence).

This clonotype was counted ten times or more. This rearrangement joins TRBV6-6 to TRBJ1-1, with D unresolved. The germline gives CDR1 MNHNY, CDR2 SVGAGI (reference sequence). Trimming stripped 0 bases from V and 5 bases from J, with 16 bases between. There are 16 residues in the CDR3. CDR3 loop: CASSYSIDNWGTEAFF. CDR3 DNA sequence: TGTGCCAGCAGTTACTCCATCGATAACTGGGGAACTGAAGCTTTCTTT.

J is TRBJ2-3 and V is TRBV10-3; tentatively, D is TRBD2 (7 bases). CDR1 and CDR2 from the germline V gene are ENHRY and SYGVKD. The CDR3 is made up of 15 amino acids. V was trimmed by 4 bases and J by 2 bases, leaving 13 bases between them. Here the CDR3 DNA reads TGTGCCATCAGTGTCGGGGGGCACTCCACAGATACGCAGTATTTT. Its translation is CAISVGGHSTDTQYF.

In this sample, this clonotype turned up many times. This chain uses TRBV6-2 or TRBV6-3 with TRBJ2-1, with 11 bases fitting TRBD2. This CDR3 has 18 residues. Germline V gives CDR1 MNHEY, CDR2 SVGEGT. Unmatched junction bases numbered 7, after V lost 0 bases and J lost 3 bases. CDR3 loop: CASSYSHPTSGIYNEQFF. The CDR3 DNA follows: TGTGCCAGCAGTTACTCCCACCCGACTAGCGGGATCTACAATGAGCAGTTCTTC.

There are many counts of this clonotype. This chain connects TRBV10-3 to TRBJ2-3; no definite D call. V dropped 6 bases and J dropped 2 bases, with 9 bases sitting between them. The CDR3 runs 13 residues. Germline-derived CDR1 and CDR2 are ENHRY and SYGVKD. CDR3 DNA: TGTGCCATCAGCCGACAAATCACAGATACGCAGTATTTT. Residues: CAISRQITDTQYF.

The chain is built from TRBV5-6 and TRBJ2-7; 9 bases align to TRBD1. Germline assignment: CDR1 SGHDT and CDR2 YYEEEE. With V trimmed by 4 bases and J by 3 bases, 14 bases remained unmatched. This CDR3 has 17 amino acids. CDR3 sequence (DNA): TGTGCCAGCAGCCCACGCCTTGGGACAGGGAAGATCTACGAGCAGTACGTC. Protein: CASSPRLGTGKIYEQYV.

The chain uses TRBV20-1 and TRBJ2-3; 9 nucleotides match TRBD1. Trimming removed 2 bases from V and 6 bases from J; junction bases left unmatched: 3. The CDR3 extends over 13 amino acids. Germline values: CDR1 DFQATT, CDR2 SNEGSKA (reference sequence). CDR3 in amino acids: CSARRTGEDTQYF. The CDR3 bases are TGCAGTGCTAGAAGGACAGGGGAGGATACGCAGTATTTT.

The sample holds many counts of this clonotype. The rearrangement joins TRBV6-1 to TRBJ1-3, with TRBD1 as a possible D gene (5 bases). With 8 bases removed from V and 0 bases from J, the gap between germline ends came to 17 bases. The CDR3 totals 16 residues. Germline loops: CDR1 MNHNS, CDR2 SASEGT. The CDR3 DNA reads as TGTGCCAGCCGCAGGGAGGGAGCACCCTCTGGAAACACCATATATTTT. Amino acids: CASRREGAPSGNTIYF.

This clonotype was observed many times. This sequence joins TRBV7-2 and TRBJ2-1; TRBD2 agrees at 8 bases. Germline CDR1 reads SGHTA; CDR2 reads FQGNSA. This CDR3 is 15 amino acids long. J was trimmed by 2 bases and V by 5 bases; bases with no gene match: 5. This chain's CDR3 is CASSQGGGPYNEQFF. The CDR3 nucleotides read TGTGCCAGCAGCCAGGGCGGGGGGCCCTACAATGAGCAGTTCTTC. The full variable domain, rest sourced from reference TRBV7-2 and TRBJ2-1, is GAGVSQSPSNKVTEKGKDVELRCDPISGHTALYWYRQSLGQGLEFLIYFQGNSAPDKSGLPSDRFSAERTGGSVSTLTIQRTQQEDSAVYLCASSQGGGPYNEQFFGPGTRLTVL.

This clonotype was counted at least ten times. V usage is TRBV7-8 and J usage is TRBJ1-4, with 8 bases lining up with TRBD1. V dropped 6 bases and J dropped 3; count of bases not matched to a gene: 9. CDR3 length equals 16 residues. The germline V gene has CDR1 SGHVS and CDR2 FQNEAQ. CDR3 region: CASSSFRGPSNEKLFF. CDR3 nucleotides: TGTGCCAGCAGTTCCTTCAGGGGGCCTTCTAATGAAAAACTGTTTTTT. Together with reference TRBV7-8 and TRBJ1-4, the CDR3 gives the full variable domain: GAGVSQSPRYKVAKRGQDVALRCDPISGHVSLFWYQQALGQGPEFLTYFQNEAQLDKSGLPSDRFFAERPEGSVSTLKIQRTQQEDSAVYLCASSSFRGPSNEKLFFGSGTQLSVL.

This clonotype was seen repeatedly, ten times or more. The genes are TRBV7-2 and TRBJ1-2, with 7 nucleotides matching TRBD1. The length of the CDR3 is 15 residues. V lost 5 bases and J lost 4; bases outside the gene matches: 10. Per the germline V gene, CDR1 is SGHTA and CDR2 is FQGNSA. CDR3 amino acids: CASSERTGSIYGYTF. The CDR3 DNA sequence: TGTGCCAGCAGCGAGAGGACAGGTTCGATCTATGGCTACACCTTC.

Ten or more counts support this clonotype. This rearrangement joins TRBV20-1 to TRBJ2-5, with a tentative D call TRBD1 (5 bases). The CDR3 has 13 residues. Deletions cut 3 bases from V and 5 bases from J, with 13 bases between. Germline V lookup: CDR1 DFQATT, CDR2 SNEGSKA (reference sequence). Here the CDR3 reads CSASQGLSETQYF. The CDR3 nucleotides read TGCAGTGCTAGCCAGGGTTTAAGTGAGACCCAGTACTTC.

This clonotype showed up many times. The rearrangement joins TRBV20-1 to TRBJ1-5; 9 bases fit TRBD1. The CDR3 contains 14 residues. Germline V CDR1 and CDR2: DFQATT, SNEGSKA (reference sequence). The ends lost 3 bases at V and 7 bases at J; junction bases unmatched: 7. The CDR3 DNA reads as TGCAGTGCTAGTGGCACGGGACAGGGCCAGCCCCAGCATTTT. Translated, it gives CSASGTGQGQPQHF.

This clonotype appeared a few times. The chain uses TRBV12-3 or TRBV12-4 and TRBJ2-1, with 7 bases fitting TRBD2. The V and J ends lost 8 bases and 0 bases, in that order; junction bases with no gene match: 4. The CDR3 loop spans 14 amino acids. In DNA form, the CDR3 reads TGTGCCAGCCTAGCGGTTAGCTCCTACAATGAGCAGTTCTTC. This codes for CASLAVSSYNEQFF.